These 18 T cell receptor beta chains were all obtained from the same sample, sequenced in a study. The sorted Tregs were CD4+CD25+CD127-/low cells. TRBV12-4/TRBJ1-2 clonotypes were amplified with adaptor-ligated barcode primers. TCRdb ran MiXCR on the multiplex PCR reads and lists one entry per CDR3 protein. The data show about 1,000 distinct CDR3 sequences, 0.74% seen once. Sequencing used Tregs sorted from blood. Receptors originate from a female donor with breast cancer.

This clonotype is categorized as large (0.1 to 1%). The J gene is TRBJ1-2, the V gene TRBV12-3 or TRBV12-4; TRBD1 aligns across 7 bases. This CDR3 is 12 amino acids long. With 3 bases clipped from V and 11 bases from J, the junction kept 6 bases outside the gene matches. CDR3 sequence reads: CASSFRDRGYTF. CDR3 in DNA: TGTGCCAGCAGTTTCCGGGACAGAGGGTACACCTTC.

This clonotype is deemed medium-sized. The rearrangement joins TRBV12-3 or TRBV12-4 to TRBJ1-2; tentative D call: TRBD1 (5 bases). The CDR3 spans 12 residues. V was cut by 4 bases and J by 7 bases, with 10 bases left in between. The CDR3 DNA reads TGTGCCAGCAGTTCCCCAGGGACTGGCTACACCTTC. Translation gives CASSSPGTGYTF.

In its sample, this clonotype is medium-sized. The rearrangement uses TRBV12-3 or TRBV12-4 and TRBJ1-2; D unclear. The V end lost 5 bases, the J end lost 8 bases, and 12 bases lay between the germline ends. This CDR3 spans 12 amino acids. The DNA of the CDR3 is TGTGCCAGCAGTACCAGTCTGGGCGGCTACACCTTC. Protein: CASSTSLGGYTF.

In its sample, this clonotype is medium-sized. CDR3 sequence (DNA): TGTGCCAGCAGCCCCGACAGAGTTAATAACTATGGCTACACCTTC. Amino acid sequence: CASSPDRVNNYGYTF. V and J are TRBV12-3 or TRBV12-4 and TRBJ1-2; possible D gene TRBD1, 5 bases. With 6 bases removed from V and 1 base from J, the gap between germline ends came to 15 bases. This CDR3 spans 15 amino acids.

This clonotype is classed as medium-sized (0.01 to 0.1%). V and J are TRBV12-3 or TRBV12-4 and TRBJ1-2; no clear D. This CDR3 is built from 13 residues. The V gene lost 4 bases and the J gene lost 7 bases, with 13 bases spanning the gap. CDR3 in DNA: TGTGCCAGCAGTTACAACGGACCCCGTGGCTACACCTTC. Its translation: CASSYNGPRGYTF.

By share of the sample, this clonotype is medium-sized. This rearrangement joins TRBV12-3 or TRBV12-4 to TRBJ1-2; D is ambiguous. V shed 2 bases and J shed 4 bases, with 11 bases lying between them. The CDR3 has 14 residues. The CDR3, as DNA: TGTGCCAGCAGTTTAAGAGAGGGCGCCTATGGCTACACCTTC. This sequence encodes CASSLREGAYGYTF.

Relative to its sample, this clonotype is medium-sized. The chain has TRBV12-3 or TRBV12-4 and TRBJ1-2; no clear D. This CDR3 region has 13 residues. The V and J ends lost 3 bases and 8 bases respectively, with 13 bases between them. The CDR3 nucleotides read TGTGCCAGCAGTTTCGGGATCACGAAGGGCTACACCTTC. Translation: CASSFGITKGYTF.

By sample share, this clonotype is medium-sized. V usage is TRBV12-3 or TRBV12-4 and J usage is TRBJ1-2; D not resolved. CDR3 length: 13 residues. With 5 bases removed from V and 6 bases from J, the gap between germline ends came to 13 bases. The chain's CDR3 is CASSDMGRHGYTF. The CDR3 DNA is TGTGCCAGCAGTGATATGGGTCGACATGGCTACACCTTC.

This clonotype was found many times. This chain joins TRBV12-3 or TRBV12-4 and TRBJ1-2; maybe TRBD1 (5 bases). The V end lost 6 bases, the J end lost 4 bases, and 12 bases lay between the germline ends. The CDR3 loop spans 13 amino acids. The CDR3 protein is CASSADRLYGYTF. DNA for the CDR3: TGTGCCAGCAGCGCAGACAGACTCTATGGCTACACCTTC.

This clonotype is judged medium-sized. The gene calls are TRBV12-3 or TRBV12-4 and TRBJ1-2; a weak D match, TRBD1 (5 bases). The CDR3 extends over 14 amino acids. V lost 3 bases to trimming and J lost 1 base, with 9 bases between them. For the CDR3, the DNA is TGTGCCAGCAGTTTCAGGGAAATTAACTATGGCTACACCTTC. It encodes CASSFREINYGYTF.

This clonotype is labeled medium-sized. The CDR3 here is CASSLDGQVGGYTF. For the CDR3, the DNA is TGTGCCAGCAGTTTAGATGGACAGGTCGGTGGCTACACCTTC. The chain is built from TRBV12-3 or TRBV12-4 and TRBJ1-2; the match to TRBD1 covers 7 bases. This CDR3 is built from 14 residues. J was trimmed by 7 bases and V by 1 base; bases with no gene match: 6.

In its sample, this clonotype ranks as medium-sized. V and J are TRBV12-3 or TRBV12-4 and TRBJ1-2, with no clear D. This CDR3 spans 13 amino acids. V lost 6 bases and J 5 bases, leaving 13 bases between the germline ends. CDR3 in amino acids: CASSPDGTYGYTF. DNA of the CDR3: TGTGCCAGCAGCCCAGACGGCACTTATGGCTACACCTTC.

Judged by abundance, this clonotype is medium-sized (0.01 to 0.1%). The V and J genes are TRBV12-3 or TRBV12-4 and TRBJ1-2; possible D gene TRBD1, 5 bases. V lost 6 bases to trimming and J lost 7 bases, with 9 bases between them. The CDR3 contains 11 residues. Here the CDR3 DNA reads TGTGCCAGCAGAAGGGACCGTGGCTACACCTTC. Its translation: CASRRDRGYTF.

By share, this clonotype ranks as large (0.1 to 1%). This CDR3 is CASRATGPNYGYTF. The CDR3 region has the DNA TGTGCCAGCAGGGCGACAGGGCCAAACTATGGCTACACCTTC. The chain is built from TRBV12-3 or TRBV12-4 and TRBJ1-2; 7 nucleotides line up with TRBD1. The CDR3 runs 14 residues. The V gene end was trimmed by 6 bases and the J gene end by 2 bases; junction bases not matched to a gene: 6.

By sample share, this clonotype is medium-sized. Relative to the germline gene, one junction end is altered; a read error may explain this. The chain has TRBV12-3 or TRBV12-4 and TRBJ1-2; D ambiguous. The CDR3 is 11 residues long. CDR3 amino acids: CASQDNYCYTF. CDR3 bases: TGTGCCAGTCAGGATAACTATTGCTACACCTTC.

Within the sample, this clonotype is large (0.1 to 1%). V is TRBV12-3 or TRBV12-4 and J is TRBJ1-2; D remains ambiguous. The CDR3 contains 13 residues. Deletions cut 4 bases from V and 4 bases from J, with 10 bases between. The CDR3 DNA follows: TGTGCCAGCAGTTCAAACAACGGCTATGGCTACACCTTC. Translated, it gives CASSSNNGYGYTF.

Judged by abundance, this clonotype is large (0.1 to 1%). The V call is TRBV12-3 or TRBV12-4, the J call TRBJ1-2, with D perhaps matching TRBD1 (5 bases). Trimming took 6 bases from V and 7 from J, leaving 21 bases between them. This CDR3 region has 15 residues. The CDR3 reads CASSNSRDQKSGYTF. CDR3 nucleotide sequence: TGTGCCAGCAGCAATAGTAGGGACCAGAAGAGTGGCTACACCTTC.

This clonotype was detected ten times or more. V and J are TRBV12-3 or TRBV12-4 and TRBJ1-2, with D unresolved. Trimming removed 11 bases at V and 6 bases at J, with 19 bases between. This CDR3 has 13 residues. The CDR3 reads CASLDGLVNGYTF. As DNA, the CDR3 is TGTGCCTCTCTCGATGGATTAGTAAATGGCTACACCTTC.